What follows describes a single T cell receptor beta chain. What it binds is unknown. This entry comes from a study of a mutant IDH1 vaccine in newly diagnosed glioma. Study-wide points: Any relationship between pseudoprogression and changes in top peripheral T cell clonotypes seemed absent.

CDR3 length: 15 residues. Unmatched junction bases numbered 8, after V lost 5 bases and J lost 6 bases. The V gene's germline CDR1 is SEHNR and CDR2 FQNEAQ (reference sequence). The method was immunoSEQ multiplex PCR; TCRdb's version includes in-frame clones alone and lacks a portion of them. The data contain 44,000 or so clones, around 81% of them seen just once; the ten biggest clones take up roughly 4.5%. Indicated time point: week 35, safety follow-up. The content of each vaccine dose was 300 ug of mutant IDH1 20-mer peptide, and topical imiquimod accompanied it. This clonotype originated in a woman in her 40s with glioma. Some clones in this sample may be carry-over from other donors' samples. The specimen was PBMCs, collected from a glioma patient whose treatment included an IDH1 peptide vaccine. The gene calls are TRBV7-9 and TRBJ1-4; the match to TRBD1 covers 8 bases. CDR3 protein: CASSARTGQDEKLFF. The CDR3 coding sequence is TGTGCCAGCAGCGCCCGGACAGGGCAAGATGAAAAACTGTTTTTT.